This T cell receptor (beta chain) was recorded in a study of cytomegalovirus exposure and HLA in healthy donors (dated by TCRdb to 2017 to 2019). About the investigation overall: According to a later analysis, one platform produced both the approximately 110 validation repertoires and the 620 or so repertoires of the first cohort. To predict cytomegalovirus infection status, the study brought together high-throughput TCR immunosequencing, statistical association of individual TCRs with disease status, and machine learning. Besides the first cohort of around 670 subjects, a separate validation cohort made up of over 100 different subjects was used. The aim of the study was to test whether cataloging public T cell receptors could identify signatures of past pathogen exposure. What the work shows at the level of the full study, not this receptor alone: The validation cohort had no HLA typing available for a later analysis, so co-occurrence within that cohort was assessed over all 120 or so repertoires. In a later analysis, TCRs clustered in the first cohort were found to also tend to co-occur in the 120 or so validation repertoires, with roughly 93% of cluster scores above 0. The authors suggested that the approach could potentially be extended to other disease states and immunological phenotypes. A total of 150 to 200 TCR beta chains were listed by the study as associated with cytomegalovirus. While some public TCRs were present in many individuals, most TCR sequences turned up only very rarely across donors. The classifier was reported to diagnose cytomegalovirus status with high specificity and sensitivity in both the original cohort and the validation cohort. A few of the identified cytomegalovirus-associated TCR beta chains were confirmed in vitro to be specific for cytomegalovirus antigens.

Donors formed part of the validation cohort, which comprised 120 subjects and was distinct from the first cohort of under 850 subjects. Library construction relied on the immunoSEQ multiplex PCR assay. The original methods were these. A statistical classification framework was developed to diagnose cytomegalovirus status using the catalog of TCR beta chain sequences. TCRdb carries this immuneACCESS record with in-frame sequences only. Its versions omit some clonotypes, under half of them owing to an unresolved V gene in the studies checked, with the rest unexplained. The D gene and trimming were derived from the DNA, and the V and J assignments and clone size from that table. This sample has 250,000 to 350,000 clones in its table, and 86% of those were observed once. The ten biggest clones cover about 0.91% of the sample. After removal of 1 base from V and 7 bases from J, the junction retains 7 bases not matched to a gene. The CDR3 runs 16 amino acids, cysteine and phenylalanine included. The CDR3 DNA has 48 bases and is translated from base 1. Based on the germline V gene, the CDR1 and CDR2 sequences are LGHNA and YNFKEQ.

Comments on this clone: What antigen it recognizes has not been identified. No quality values exist for individual bases; no much larger clone is one base distant.

The sequence derives from a woman aged 18-29 years in good health and CMV-seronegative. The sequence is built from TRBV4-2 and TRBJ2-4, with 10 middle bases fitting TRBD2. Sample: PBMCs. The nucleotide sequence reads as follows: TGTGCCAGCAGCCAAGTCGGGGTTAGCGGGAGGAACATTCAGTACTTC. It translates as CASSQVGVSGRNIQYF.